The rows below give T cell receptor beta chains drawn from one sample of a study of T cell repertoires in cytomegalovirus infection. Using its own MiXCR run on the reads, TCRdb lists one record per CDR3 protein. Of roughly 320,000 distinct CDR3 sequences detected, around 10% appear once; the ten largest clones hold approximately 2.3%. The sample taken for sequencing was PBMCs. These receptor sequences come from a human donor in good health (CMV status not recorded). Some clones in this sample may be carry-over from other donors' samples. The CDR3 runs from the conserved cysteine through the conserved F or W. A D gene is named only where the DNA matches it firmly. For some rows the clone size is stated as once, few or many, or as a class when expanded; others skip it.

abundance: few; j_gene: TRBJ1-2; d_gene: TRBD1; v_gene: TRBV20-1; CDR3aa: CSGGRGLDGYTF; CDR3nt: TGCAGCGGGGGAAGGGGGCTGGATGGCTACACCTTC
abundance: many; j_gene: TRBJ2-1; d_gene: NA; v_gene: TRBV6-2/TRBV6-3; CDR3aa: CASSYGSFNEQFF; CDR3nt: TGTGCCAGCAGTTACGGGTCCTTCAATGAGCAGTTCTTC
abundance: many; j_gene: TRBJ2-2; d_gene: TRBD1; v_gene: TRBV28; CDR3aa: CASLQGTGELFF; CDR3nt: TGTGCCAGTCTACAGGGGACCGGGGAGCTGTTTTTT
abundance: NA; j_gene: TRBJ2-3; d_gene: TRBD2; v_gene: TRBV4-3; CDR3aa: CASSQVAGARDTQYF; CDR3nt: TGCGCCAGCAGCCAAGTAGCGGGGGCACGAGATACGCAGTATTTT
abundance: many; j_gene: TRBJ1-3; d_gene: TRBD1; v_gene: TRBV20-1; CDR3aa: CSAVLGQGAGNTIYF; CDR3nt: TGCAGTGCAGTACTGGGACAGGGGGCAGGAAACACCATATATTTT
abundance: NA; j_gene: TRBJ2-7; d_gene: TRBD1; v_gene: TRBV29-1; CDR3aa: CSVEGDRVYEQYF; CDR3nt: TGCAGCGTTGAAGGGGACAGGGTCTACGAGCAGTACTTC
abundance: many; j_gene: TRBJ2-6; d_gene: NA; v_gene: TRBV7-6; CDR3aa: CASSTRAPVRGSGANVLTF; CDR3nt: TGTGCCAGCAGCACTCGGGCCCCGGTAAGGGGCTCTGGGGCCAACGTCCTGACTTTC
abundance: many; j_gene: TRBJ2-2; d_gene: TRBD2; v_gene: TRBV7-2; CDR3aa: CASKRSGGRNTGELFF; CDR3nt: TGTGCCAGCAAGCGTAGCGGGGGGCGAAACACCGGGGAGCTGTTTTTT
abundance: many; j_gene: TRBJ1-1; d_gene: NA; v_gene: TRBV11-2; CDR3aa: CASSLPNTEAFF; CDR3nt: TGTGCCAGCAGCTTACCGAACACTGAAGCTTTCTTT
abundance: many; j_gene: TRBJ2-6; d_gene: TRBD1; v_gene: TRBV6-1; CDR3aa: CASSSGGTGANVLTF; CDR3nt: TGTGCCAGCAGTTCAGGGGGTACTGGGGCCAACGTCCTGACTTTC
abundance: many; j_gene: TRBJ2-2; d_gene: NA; v_gene: TRBV11-3; CDR3aa: CASSFPGSYTGELFF; CDR3nt: TGTGCCAGCAGCTTCCCGGGGAGTTACACCGGGGAGCTGTTTTTT
abundance: few; j_gene: TRBJ1-1; d_gene: TRBD1; v_gene: TRBV7-9; CDR3aa: CASSLPLHDRVSDEAFF; CDR3nt: TGTGCCAGCAGCTTACCCCTCCACGACAGGGTAAGTGATGAAGCTTTCTTT
abundance: many; j_gene: TRBJ1-2; d_gene: TRBD1; v_gene: TRBV19; CDR3aa: CATLGQGKYYGYTF; CDR3nt: TGTGCCACCCTGGGACAGGGCAAATACTATGGCTACACCTTC
abundance: many; j_gene: TRBJ1-1; d_gene: NA; v_gene: TRBV7-2; CDR3aa: CASSLGRTTEAFF; CDR3nt: TGTGCCAGCAGCTTAGGACGAACAACTGAAGCTTTCTTT
abundance: many; j_gene: TRBJ1-2; d_gene: NA; v_gene: TRBV7-2; CDR3aa: CASSLVEALGGYTF; CDR3nt: TGTGCCAGCAGCTTAGTGGAGGCCTTGGGGGGCTACACCTTC
abundance: NA; j_gene: TRBJ2-3; d_gene: NA; v_gene: TRBV20-1; CDR3aa: CSARGPRDTQYF; CDR3nt: TGCAGTGCCAGAGGGCCCCGAGATACGCAGTATTTT
abundance: many; j_gene: TRBJ2-2; d_gene: NA; v_gene: TRBV7-2; CDR3aa: CASSFSAGELFF; CDR3nt: TGTGCCAGCAGTTTCAGCGCCGGGGAGCTGTTTTTT
abundance: many; j_gene: TRBJ2-3; d_gene: TRBD2; v_gene: TRBV12-3/TRBV12-4; CDR3aa: CASSPPGGGADTQYF; CDR3nt: TGTGCCAGCAGTCCCCCGGGCGGGGGAGCAGATACGCAGTATTTT
abundance: many; j_gene: TRBJ1-1; d_gene: TRBD1; v_gene: TRBV7-2; CDR3aa: CASSSHRQGANTEAFF; CDR3nt: TGTGCCAGCAGCTCCCACCGACAGGGGGCGAACACTGAAGCTTTCTTT
abundance: many; j_gene: TRBJ1-2; d_gene: NA; v_gene: TRBV29-1; CDR3aa: CSVEGVRKTNYGYTF; CDR3nt: TGCAGCGTTGAAGGAGTCAGGAAAACTAACTATGGCTACACCTTC
abundance: many; j_gene: TRBJ1-5; d_gene: NA; v_gene: TRBV6-1; CDR3aa: CASSDRSRNQPQHF; CDR3nt: TGTGCCAGCAGTGATCGGAGCAGGAATCAGCCCCAGCATTTT
abundance: many; j_gene: TRBJ2-1; d_gene: TRBD2; v_gene: TRBV28; CDR3aa: CASTIGGGGFSYNEQFF; CDR3nt: TGTGCCAGCACCATCGGTGGCGGGGGATTTTCCTACAATGAGCAGTTCTTC
abundance: many; j_gene: TRBJ2-3; d_gene: TRBD2; v_gene: TRBV7-9; CDR3aa: CASSPSSGGRTDTQYF; CDR3nt: TGTGCCAGCAGCCCCTCCTCGGGGGGGCGGACAGATACGCAGTATTTT
abundance: many; j_gene: TRBJ2-3; d_gene: TRBD2; v_gene: TRBV5-4; CDR3aa: CASSGGLAGLADTQYF; CDR3nt: TGTGCCAGCAGCGGCGGACTAGCGGGTTTGGCGGATACGCAGTATTTT
abundance: NA; j_gene: TRBJ2-1; d_gene: NA; v_gene: TRBV9; CDR3aa: CASSPRAGRSEQFF; CDR3nt: TGTGCCAGCAGCCCGCGGGCAGGGCGTAGTGAGCAGTTCTTC
abundance: many; j_gene: TRBJ2-5; d_gene: TRBD2; v_gene: TRBV7-8; CDR3aa: CASSLVGSSGPETQYF; CDR3nt: TGTGCCAGCAGCTTAGTAGGGTCTAGCGGGCCAGAGACCCAGTACTTC
abundance: NA; j_gene: TRBJ1-6; d_gene: NA; v_gene: TRBV2; CDR3aa: CASNDLYNSPLHF; CDR3nt: TGTGCCAGCAATGACCTCTATAATTCACCCCTCCACTTT
abundance: few; j_gene: TRBJ1-2; d_gene: NA; v_gene: TRBV20-1; CDR3aa: CSAKFSGYGYTF; CDR3nt: TGCAGTGCTAAATTCTCCGGGTATGGCTACACCTTC
abundance: few; j_gene: TRBJ1-2; d_gene: NA; v_gene: TRBV6-6; CDR3aa: CASSYSGDNYGYTF; CDR3nt: TGTGCCAGCAGTTACTCGGGGGACAACTATGGCTACACCTTC
abundance: many; j_gene: TRBJ1-2; d_gene: TRBD1; v_gene: TRBV5-5; CDR3aa: CASSLDPVAGGAYYGYTF; CDR3nt: TGTGCCAGCAGCTTGGACCCAGTGGCAGGGGGCGCATACTATGGCTACACCTTC
abundance: many; j_gene: TRBJ2-2; d_gene: NA; v_gene: TRBV20-1; CDR3aa: CSARDRMGPKNTGELFF; CDR3nt: TGCAGTGCTAGAGATCGGATGGGACCGAAGAACACCGGGGAGCTGTTTTTT
abundance: few; j_gene: TRBJ2-1; d_gene: NA; v_gene: TRBV5-5; CDR3aa: CASRLNSEIHEQFF; CDR3nt: TGTGCCAGCAGGTTGAATTCGGAAATCCATGAGCAGTTCTTC
abundance: NA; j_gene: TRBJ2-6; d_gene: NA; v_gene: TRBV5-1; CDR3aa: CASSLDPSGLSGANVLTF; CDR3nt: TGCGCCAGCAGCTTGGACCCTTCCGGGCTTTCTGGGGCCAACGTCCTGACTTTC
abundance: many; j_gene: TRBJ1-5; d_gene: TRBD1; v_gene: TRBV7-9; CDR3aa: CASSLGTGINQPQHF; CDR3nt: TGTGCCAGCAGCTTGGGGACAGGGATCAATCAGCCCCAGCATTTT
abundance: many; j_gene: TRBJ1-5; d_gene: TRBD1; v_gene: TRBV28; CDR3aa: CASSSGHSRGQAQHF; CDR3nt: TGTGCCAGCAGTTCGGGTCATAGTAGGGGGCAAGCCCAGCATTTT
abundance: few; j_gene: TRBJ1-4; d_gene: TRBD1; v_gene: TRBV28; CDR3aa: CASSFSGQGLNEKLFF; CDR3nt: TGTGCCAGCAGTTTCTCCGGACAGGGACTAAATGAAAAACTGTTTTTT
abundance: many; j_gene: TRBJ2-1; d_gene: NA; v_gene: TRBV11-1; CDR3aa: CASSRSLDAYNEQFF; CDR3nt: TGTGCCAGCAGCCGTTCACTGGACGCCTACAATGAGCAGTTCTTC
abundance: many; j_gene: TRBJ2-5; d_gene: NA; v_gene: TRBV25-1; CDR3aa: CASSELGGQIQETQYF; CDR3nt: TGTGCCAGCAGTGAATTAGGGGGACAAATCCAAGAGACCCAGTACTTC
abundance: few; j_gene: TRBJ1-6; d_gene: NA; v_gene: TRBV6-5; CDR3aa: CASGEGDSPLHF; CDR3nt: TGTGCCAGCGGGGAGGGGGACTCACCCCTCCACTTT
abundance: many; j_gene: TRBJ2-3; d_gene: TRBD2; v_gene: TRBV5-6; CDR3aa: CASSLGTSYADTQYF; CDR3nt: TGTGCCAGCAGCTTAGGGACTAGCTATGCAGATACGCAGTATTTT
abundance: many; j_gene: TRBJ2-1; d_gene: TRBD1; v_gene: TRBV5-1; CDR3aa: CASSHGTASNEQFF; CDR3nt: TGCGCCAGCAGCCACGGGACAGCCAGCAATGAGCAGTTCTTC